Each of the 28 T cell receptor beta chains below was sequenced from the same sample in a study of cytomegalovirus exposure and HLA in healthy donors. The PCR employed 60 Vbeta primers together with 13 Jbeta primers. Using immunoSEQ multiplex PCR, the repertoire was profiled, and TCRdb retains in-frame clones only, with some absent. Among under 120,000 clones, about 59% were seen once, and the ten largest hold 3.8%. Sequences were obtained from PBMCs. These receptors all come from a man younger than 45 in good health and CMV-seropositive.

The rearrangement links TRBV7-2 to TRBJ2-1; 7 nucleotides agree with TRBD1. V was pared by 0 bases and J by 7 bases, with 3 bases of the junction left unmatched. CDR1 is SGHTA, CDR2 FQGNSA, per germline. The CDR3 is 14 residues long. Here the CDR3 reads CASSLAGGVNEQFF. The DNA of the CDR3 is TGTGCCAGCAGCTTAGCAGGGGGCGTGAATGAGCAGTTCTTC.

The chain joins TRBV6-5 to TRBJ2-7, with D uncertain. The CDR3 loop spans 12 amino acids. The V and J ends lost 6 bases and 2 bases respectively, with 8 bases between them. Germline V gives CDR1 MNHEY, CDR2 SVGAGI. CDR3 sequence reads: CASSSGPYEQYF. Here the CDR3 DNA reads TGTGCCAGCAGCTCGGGTCCCTACGAGCAGTACTTC.

The rearrangement links TRBV9 to TRBJ1-2; weak D call: TRBD1 (6 bases). Germline assignment: CDR1 SGDLS and CDR2 YYNGEE. V was clipped by 1 base and J by 3 bases, with 22 bases between them. The CDR3 extends over 18 amino acids. The chain's CDR3 is CASSVTHHSGQGYYGYTF. The CDR3 region has the DNA TGTGCCAGCAGCGTAACCCATCACTCGGGACAAGGATACTATGGCTACACCTTC.

The chain links TRBV27 to TRBJ1-3, with D possibly being TRBD1 (5 bases). Per the germline V gene, CDR1 is MNHEY and CDR2 is SMNVEV (reference sequence). The CDR3 runs 17 residues. The V and J ends lost 5 bases and 2 bases respectively, with 19 bases between them. The CDR3 is CASSPSGGEYAGNTIYF. The CDR3 region has the DNA TGTGCCAGCAGTCCCTCAGGAGGGGAATACGCTGGAAACACCATATATTTT.

V and J are TRBV5-1 and TRBJ2-3; TRBD1 matches 7 bases. J lost 1 base, V lost 2 bases, and 4 bases had no gene match. The germline gives CDR1 SGHRS, CDR2 YFSETQ. The CDR3 has 15 residues. The CDR3 DNA reads TGCGCCAGCAGCTTTACAGGGACAGGCACAGATACGCAGTATTTT. Translating it yields CASSFTGTGTDTQYF.

V gene TRBV5-6 combines with J gene TRBJ1-2; D not certain. Germline V gives CDR1 SGHDT, CDR2 YYEEEE. Trimming pared 0 bases from V and 3 bases from J, leaving 6 bases between. CDR3 size: 13 residues. The CDR3 bases are TGTGCCAGCAGCTTGGAGGGAGACTATGGCTACACCTTC. It codes for CASSLEGDYGYTF. Filled out from reference TRBV5-6 and TRBJ1-2, the complete variable domain reads DAGVTQSPTHLIKTRGQQVTLRCSPKSGHDTVSWYQQALGQGPQFIFQYYEEEERQRGNFPDRFSGHQFPNYSSELNVNALLLGDSALYLCASSLEGDYGYTFGSGTRLTVV.

The chain has TRBV18 and TRBJ1-5; a weak D match, TRBD1 (6 bases). Trimming cost V 5 bases and J 4 bases, with 18 bases left between them. This CDR3 is built from 16 residues. Germline CDR1 KGHSH, CDR2 LQKENI. Here the CDR3 reads CASSSDGGPGNQPQHF. The CDR3 DNA follows: TGTGCCAGCTCATCAGACGGGGGGCCGGGTAATCAGCCCCAGCATTTT.

J is TRBJ1-1 and V is TRBV6-1; perhaps TRBD1 as D (6 bases). V was clipped by 7 bases and J by 0 bases, with 15 bases between them. The germline CDR1 and CDR2 sequences are MNHNS and SASEGT. The CDR3 has 15 amino acids. The CDR3 region has the DNA TGTGCCAGCAACCTACAGGGTTCAATGAACACTGAAGCTTTCTTT. Its protein is CASNLQGSMNTEAFF.

This clone was observed a handful of times. The CDR3 nucleotides are TGTGCCAGCAGCGCCACAGGGGTCCCAATTGGAAACACCATATATTTT. Protein: CASSATGVPIGNTIYF. The rearrangement links TRBV9 to TRBJ1-3; 7 bases are shared with TRBD1. This CDR3 comprises 16 residues. CDR1 and CDR2 from the germline V gene are SGDLS and YYNGEE. V trimming: 3 bases; J trimming: 3 bases; junction bases outside the gene matches: 9.

V and J are TRBV13 and TRBJ1-5; a possible D gene is TRBD1 (5 bases). Trimming removed 4 bases at V and 4 bases at J, with 14 bases between. Germline lookup yields CDR1 PRHDT and CDR2 FYEKMQ (reference sequence). This CDR3 is 15 amino acids long. The chain's CDR3 is CASSWSKDTNQPQHF. As DNA, the CDR3 is TGTGCCAGCAGCTGGTCGAAGGACACGAATCAGCCCCAGCATTTT.

This chain uses TRBV5-6 with TRBJ1-1; no definite D call. Germline V gene lookup returns CDR1 SGHDT and CDR2 YYEEEE. Trimming stripped 1 base from V and 0 bases from J, with 7 bases between. The CDR3 loop spans 14 amino acids. CDR3 nucleotides: TGTGCCAGCAGCTTGTTCGGGATGAACACTGAAGCTTTCTTT. Translation: CASSLFGMNTEAFF.

This chain connects TRBV5-1 to TRBJ1-6; perhaps TRBD1 as D (5 bases). With 4 bases removed from V and 7 bases from J, the gap between germline ends came to 18 bases. The CDR3 length is 16 residues. Germline CDR1 is SGHRS and CDR2 is YFSETQ. The CDR3, as DNA: TGCGCCAGCAGCAGGGAGACGCGGGGGGTAAATTCACCCCTCCACTTT. Its protein product is CASSRETRGVNSPLHF.

CDR3 residues: CASSPAGGGGELFF. CDR3 bases: TGTGCCAGCAGCCCCGCAGGGGGCGGCGGGGAGCTGTTTTTT. The chain joins TRBV14 to TRBJ2-2; 8 nucleotides match TRBD1. Looked up from germline, CDR1 is SGHDN and CDR2 is FVKESK. The CDR3 runs to 14 residues. The V and J ends lost 4 bases and 7 bases, in that order; junction bases with no gene match: 5.

CDR3 residues: CASSHPGLASYEQYF. As DNA, the CDR3 is TGCGCCAGCAGCCATCCCGGACTAGCATCCTACGAGCAGTACTTC. The V call is TRBV4-1, the J call TRBJ2-7; 8 bases map to TRBD2. The germline gives CDR1 MGHRA, CDR2 YSYEKL. V lost 3 bases to trimming and J lost 1 base; unmatched junction nucleotides: 5. The CDR3 spans 15 residues.

This sequence joins TRBV7-8 and TRBJ2-3; D gene uncertain. V shed 4 bases and J shed 2 bases, with 13 bases lying between them. The CDR3 spans 15 residues. Germline-derived CDR1 and CDR2 are SGHVS and FQNEAQ. The CDR3 sequence: CASSSLGLPTDTQYF. The CDR3 nucleotides are TGTGCCAGCAGCTCTTTGGGCCTTCCCACAGATACGCAGTATTTT.

The CDR3 sequence: CASSFGTDNSPLHF. In DNA form, the CDR3 reads TGTGCCAGCAGCTTCGGTACGGATAATTCACCCCTCCACTTT. V usage is TRBV5-4 and J usage is TRBJ1-6, with unresolved D. CDR3 length: 14 amino acids. V was cut by 2 bases and J by 5 bases, with 8 bases left in between. CDR1 is SGHNT, CDR2 YYREEE, per germline (reference sequence).

The V gene is TRBV2, the J gene TRBJ2-7; the match to TRBD1 covers 7 bases. Germline V gives CDR1 SNHLY, CDR2 FYNNEI. The CDR3 runs to 14 residues. Trimming removed 6 bases from V and 11 bases from J; junction bases left unmatched: 16. CDR3 sequence reads: CASRDGTAPLAEYF. The CDR3 nucleotides are TGTGCCAGCAGGGACGGGACAGCCCCGTTGGCGGAGTACTTC. The full variable domain, with the rest looked up from reference TRBV2 and TRBJ2-7, is EPEVTQTPSHQVTQMGQEVILRCVPISNHLYFYWYRQILGQKVEFLVSFYNNEISEKSEIFDDQFSVERPDGSNFTLKIRSTKLEDSAMYFCASRDGTAPLAEYFGPGTRLTVT.

This rearrangement joins TRBV5-4 to TRBJ1-2; 8 nucleotides align to TRBD1. From germline, CDR1 is SGHNT and CDR2 YYREEE (reference sequence). This CDR3 comprises 15 residues. With 2 bases clipped from V and 8 bases from J, the junction kept 11 bases outside the gene matches. The CDR3 sequence is CASSFRDRIFGGYTF. CDR3 nucleotides: TGTGCCAGCAGCTTCCGGGACAGGATATTTGGGGGCTACACCTTC.

The V gene is TRBV9, the J gene TRBJ2-3, with TRBD2 matching 8 bases. Germline V gene data show CDR1 as SGDLS and CDR2 as YYNGEE. The CDR3 covers 17 residues. J lost 5 bases, V lost 5 bases, and 16 bases had no gene match. This chain's CDR3 is CASSDKGGLESRDTQYF. As DNA, the CDR3 is TGTGCCAGCAGTGATAAGGGGGGACTAGAATCTAGAGATACGCAGTATTTT.

The chain combines TRBV2 with TRBJ1-4; possible D gene TRBD1, 5 bases. V was pared by 7 bases and J by 8 bases, with 17 bases between. The CDR3 length is 14 residues. Germline CDR1 SNHLY, CDR2 FYNNEI. The CDR3 DNA follows: TGTGCCAGCACCGATGGACGGGCAGGGGAAAAACTGTTTTTT. Translating gives CASTDGRAGEKLFF. Filled out from reference TRBV2 and TRBJ1-4, the complete variable domain reads EPEVTQTPSHQVTQMGQEVILRCVPISNHLYFYWYRQILGQKVEFLVSFYNNEISEKSEIFDDQFSVERPDGSNFTLKIRSTKLEDSAMYFCASTDGRAGEKLFFGSGTQLSVL.

This clone occurred a few times. Germline and junction disagree at one end, which may indicate a read error. J is TRBJ2-1 and V is TRBV10-3; 10 nucleotides line up with TRBD2. Germline CDR1 reads ENHRY; CDR2 reads SYGVKD. The CDR3 totals 14 residues. CDR3 nucleotide sequence: TGTGCCAGCAGTGAGCGGGGGGGCTACAATGAGCAGTTCTTC. It specifies CASSERGGYNEQFF.

A few counts support this clone. The chain employs TRBV18 and TRBJ1-4; D possibly corresponds to TRBD1 (6 bases). V was cut by 0 bases and J by 6 bases, with 11 bases left in between. Germline V lookup: CDR1 KGHSH, CDR2 LQKENI. CDR3 length: 15 amino acids. This chain's CDR3 is CASSPPGTPYEKLFF. In DNA form, the CDR3 reads TGTGCCAGCTCACCACCTGGGACACCCTATGAAAAACTGTTTTTT.

The gene calls are TRBV6-5 and TRBJ1-4, with D possibly matching TRBD1 (6 bases). V was trimmed by 4 bases and J by 0 bases, leaving 6 bases between them. Germline loops: CDR1 MNHEY, CDR2 SVGAGI. CDR3 length: 14 amino acids. CDR3 sequence (DNA): TGTGCCAGCAGTTGGACAGCAACTAATGAAAAACTGTTTTTT. The encoded protein is CASSWTATNEKLFF.

The table lists this clone with a few counts. The V and J genes are TRBV27 and TRBJ2-5, with D hard to call. The assigned J gene may be wrong: the sequence end matches TRBJ2-7 better. The germline gives CDR1 MNHEY, CDR2 SMNVEV (reference sequence). The CDR3 consists of 14 residues. CDR3 region: CASRSLFSSYEQYF. The CDR3 nucleotides are TGTGCCAGCAGATCTCTATTTAGCTCCTACGAGCAGTACTTC.

This clone was recorded only once. The chain joins TRBV4-1 to TRBJ1-1; 9 nucleotides match TRBD1. J was trimmed by 4 bases and V by 3 bases; bases with no gene match: 6. The length of the CDR3 is 15 residues. CDR1 and CDR2 from the germline V gene are MGHRA and YSYEKL. The CDR3 region is CASSQGQGKFTEAFF. The CDR3 coding sequence is TGCGCCAGCAGCCAGGGACAGGGTAAGTTCACTGAAGCTTTCTTT.

The V and J genes are TRBV4-1 and TRBJ1-2, with D maybe TRBD1 (5 bases). The germline gives CDR1 MGHRA, CDR2 YSYEKL. The CDR3 runs 16 residues. The ends were cut back, 5 bases at V and 1 base at J, with 17 bases in the middle. The CDR3 DNA is TGCGCCAGCAGCGCAGCGGGTTCGACAGTTAACTATGGCTACACCTTC. This encodes CASSAAGSTVNYGYTF.

The V and J genes are TRBV6-1 and TRBJ2-7, with D tentatively TRBD1 (5 bases). Germline V gene data show CDR1 as MNHNS and CDR2 as SASEGT. The CDR3 covers 15 residues. V lost 5 bases and J 4 bases, leaving 18 bases between the germline ends. DNA for the CDR3: TGTGCCAGCAGTTCAACAGGAAATCCCCCTTACGAGCAGTACTTC. This encodes CASSSTGNPPYEQYF.

This clone was observed a handful of times. This sequence joins TRBV6-1 and TRBJ1-3; D ambiguous. The CDR3 is 14 residues long. The V gene lost 6 bases and the J gene lost 1 base, with 10 bases spanning the gap. Germline V gives CDR1 MNHNS, CDR2 SASEGT. The CDR3 spells CASSRRGSGNTIYF. CDR3 DNA: TGTGCCAGCAGCCGGCGAGGGTCTGGAAACACCATATATTTT.